This T cell receptor beta chain derives from a study of blood T cell repertoires in COVID-19. Whole-study context: Researchers got acute and convalescent COVID-19 samples from the United States, Italy and Spain. From T cells, B-cell-depleted T cells, or PBMCs came the material, which was cDNA or gDNA.

TCRdb's copy holds only in-frame clones and misses some; the assay was immunoSEQ multiplex PCR. The sample holds hundreds of thousands of clones; approximately 92% are singletons and the top ten take around 0.9%. This clonotype originated in a man aged 18-30 years with COVID-19, enrolled during active disease. Sequencing input: peripheral blood.

CDR3 amino acids: CASSPPRLAGHTDTQYF. The CDR3 coding sequence is TGTGCCAGCAGTCCTCCCCGACTAGCGGGACACACAGATACGCAGTATTTT. The rearrangement links TRBV27 to TRBJ2-3, with TRBD2 matching 11 bases. Germline trimming cut 5 bases from V and 2 bases from J; bases unmatched to any gene: 9. Germline V lookup: CDR1 MNHEY, CDR2 SMNVEV (reference sequence). There are 17 residues in the CDR3.